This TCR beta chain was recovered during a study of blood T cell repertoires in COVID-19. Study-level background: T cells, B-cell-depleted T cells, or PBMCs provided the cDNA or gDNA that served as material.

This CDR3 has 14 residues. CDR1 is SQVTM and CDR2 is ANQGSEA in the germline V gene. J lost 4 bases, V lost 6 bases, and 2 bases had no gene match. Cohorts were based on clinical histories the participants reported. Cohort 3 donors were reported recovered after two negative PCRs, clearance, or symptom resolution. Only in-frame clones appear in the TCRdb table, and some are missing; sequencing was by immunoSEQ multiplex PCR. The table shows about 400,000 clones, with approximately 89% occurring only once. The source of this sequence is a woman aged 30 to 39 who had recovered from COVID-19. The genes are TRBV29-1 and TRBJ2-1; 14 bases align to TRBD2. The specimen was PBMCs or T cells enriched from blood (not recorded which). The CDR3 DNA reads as TGCAGCGTGGGACTAGCGGGAGAATACAATGAGCAGTTCTTC. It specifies CSVGLAGEYNEQFF.